The present entry profiles one TCR beta chain with its context. The CDR3 runs 14 residues. Trimming shortened V by 4 bases and J by 2 bases, and 9 bases separated the two germline ends. Germline CDR1 and CDR2: SNHLY and FYNNEI. This sample is drawn from a study of blood T cell repertoires in COVID-19. Across the whole study: The United States, Italy and Spain provided the acute and convalescent COVID-19 samples. Nucleic acid was either cDNA or gDNA, and it came from T cells, B-cell-depleted T cells, or PBMCs.

TCRdb's copy holds only in-frame clones and misses some; the assay was immunoSEQ multiplex PCR. The sample contains roughly 350,000 clones, more than 70% of which appear only once. The TCR comes from an older woman with COVID-19, enrolled during active disease. The sample consisted of peripheral blood. This chain connects TRBV2 to TRBJ1-5; a weak D match, TRBD1 (6 bases). The CDR3 region is CASSGSGGNQPQHF. Here the CDR3 DNA reads TGTGCCAGCAGTGGATCAGGGGGCAATCAGCCCCAGCATTTT.